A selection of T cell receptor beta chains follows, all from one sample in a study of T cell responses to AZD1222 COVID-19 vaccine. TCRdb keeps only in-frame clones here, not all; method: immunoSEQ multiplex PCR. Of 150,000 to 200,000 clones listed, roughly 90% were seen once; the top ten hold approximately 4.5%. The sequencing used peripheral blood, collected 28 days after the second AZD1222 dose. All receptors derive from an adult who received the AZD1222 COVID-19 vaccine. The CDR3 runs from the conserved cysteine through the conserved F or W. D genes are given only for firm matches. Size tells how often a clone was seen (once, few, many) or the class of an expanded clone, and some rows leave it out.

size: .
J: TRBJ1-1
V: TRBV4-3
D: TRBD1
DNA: TGCGCCAGCAGCCAAGACCCCGGGACAGGGTGGTCTGAAGCTTTCTTT
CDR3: CASSQDPGTGWSEAFF

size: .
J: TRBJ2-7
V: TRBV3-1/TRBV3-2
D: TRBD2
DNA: TGTGCCAGCAGCCAAGTGGGCGGGGGACCATCTTACGAGCAGTACTTC
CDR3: CASSQVGGGPSYEQYF

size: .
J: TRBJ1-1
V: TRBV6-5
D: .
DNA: TGTGCCAGCAGCAACGGAAACACTGAAGCTTTCTTT
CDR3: CASSNGNTEAFF

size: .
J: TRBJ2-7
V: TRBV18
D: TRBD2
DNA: TGTGCCAGCTCACCTACTAGCGGGGGAGCCTCCTACGAGCAGTACTTC
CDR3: CASSPTSGGASYEQYF

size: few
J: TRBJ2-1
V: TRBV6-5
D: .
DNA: TGTGCCAGCACCCTAGGGGGACAAAAAACCAATGAGCAGTTCTTC
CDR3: CASTLGGQKTNEQFF

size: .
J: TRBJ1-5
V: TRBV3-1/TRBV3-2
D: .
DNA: TGTGCCAGCAGCCTCATAGGGGATCAGCCCCAGCATTTT
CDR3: CASSLIGDQPQHF

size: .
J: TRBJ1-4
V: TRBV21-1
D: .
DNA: TGTGCCAGCAACCTTTCCTCAACCAGGAGTAATGAAAAACTGTTTTTT
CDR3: CASNLSSTRSNEKLFF

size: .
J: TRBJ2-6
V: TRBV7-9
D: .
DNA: TGTGCCAGCAGCTTGGTCAGGGCTGGGGCCAACGTCCTGACTTTC
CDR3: CASSLVRAGANVLTF

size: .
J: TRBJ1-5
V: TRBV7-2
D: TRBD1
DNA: TGTGCCAGCAGCTCACAGGGGGCCGCACAGCCCCAGCATTTT
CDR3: CASSSQGAAQPQHF

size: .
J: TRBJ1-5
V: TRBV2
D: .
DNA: TGTGCCAGCAGTGCAGGGCGGGTTCAGCCCCAGCATTTT
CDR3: CASSAGRVQPQHF

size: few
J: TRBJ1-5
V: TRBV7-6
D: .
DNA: TGTGCCAGCAGCTTACAGAGAGATCAGCCCCAGCATTTT
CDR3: CASSLQRDQPQHF

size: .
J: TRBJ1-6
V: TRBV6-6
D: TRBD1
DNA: TGTGCCAGCAGTCCGTACCCAGGACAGGAGAATAATTCACCCCTCCACTTT
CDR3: CASSPYPGQENNSPLHF

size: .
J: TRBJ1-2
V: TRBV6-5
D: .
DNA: TGTGCCAGCAGTTACCTTAGACAGGAGTCTTATGGCTACACCTTC
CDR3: CASSYLRQESYGYTF

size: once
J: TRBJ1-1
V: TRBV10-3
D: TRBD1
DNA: TGTGCCATCAGGGGGGACAGGAGCACTGAAGCTTTCTTT
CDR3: CAIRGDRSTEAFF

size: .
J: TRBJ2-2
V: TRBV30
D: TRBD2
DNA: TGTGCCTGGAGTCGGGGGGCCGGGGAGCTGTTTTTT
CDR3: CAWSRGAGELFF

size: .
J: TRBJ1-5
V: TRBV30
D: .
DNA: TGTGCCTGGAGTGGGGGAATTAGTCAGCCCCAGCATTTT
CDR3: CAWSGGISQPQHF

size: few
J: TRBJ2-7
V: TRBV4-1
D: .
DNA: TGCGCCAGCAGCCAAGATGGGAGCAACCAGTACTTC
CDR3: CASSQDGSNQYF

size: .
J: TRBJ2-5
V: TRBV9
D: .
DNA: TGTGCCAGCAGCGACAATGGAGTGGCAGGGACGGGGCAAGAGACCCAGTACTTC
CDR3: CASSDNGVAGTGQETQYF

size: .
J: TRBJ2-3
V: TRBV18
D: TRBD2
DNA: TGTGCCAGCTCACCGTTGCGCGGGGGGGCAGGTCGAGATACGCAGTATTTT
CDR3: CASSPLRGGAGRDTQYF

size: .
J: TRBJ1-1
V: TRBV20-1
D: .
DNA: TGCAGTGCTAGGGGGGTTTATGATTTCTTT
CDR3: CSARGVYDFF

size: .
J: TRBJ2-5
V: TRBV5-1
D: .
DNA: TGCGCCAGCAGCTTGGGGAACAGGCCTCCCCAAGAGACCCAGTACTTC
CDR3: CASSLGNRPPQETQYF

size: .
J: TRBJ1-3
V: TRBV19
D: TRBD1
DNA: TGTGCCAGTCGAAAAGCCCAGGGGGCTGGAAACACCATATATTTT
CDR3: CASRKAQGAGNTIYF

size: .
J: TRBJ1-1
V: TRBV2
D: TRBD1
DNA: TGTGCCAGCAGTACAGGACAGGGAGGTAGTAACACTGAAGCTTTCTTT
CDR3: CASSTGQGGSNTEAFF

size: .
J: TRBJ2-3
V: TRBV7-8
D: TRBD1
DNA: TGTGCCAGCAGCTTAAGACCAACAGGGGGCACAGATACGCAGTATTTT
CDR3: CASSLRPTGGTDTQYF

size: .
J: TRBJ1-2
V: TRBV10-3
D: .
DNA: TGTGCCATCAGTGAACTAAGCACAGGTCCCGGTGGCTACACCTTC
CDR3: CAISELSTGPGGYTF

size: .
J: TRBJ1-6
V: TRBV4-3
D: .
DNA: TGCGCCAGCAGCCCCTCGGCACTTAGCTCCTATAATTCACCCCTCCACTTT
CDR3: CASSPSALSSYNSPLHF

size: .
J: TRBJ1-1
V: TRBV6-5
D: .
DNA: TGTGCCAGCAGTTACTCCAACCGCGCTTTCTTT
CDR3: CASSYSNRAFF

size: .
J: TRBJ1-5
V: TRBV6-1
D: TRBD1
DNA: TGTGCCAGCAGTGACACAGGGGGCTCGGGTCAGCCCCAGCATTTT
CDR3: CASSDTGGSGQPQHF

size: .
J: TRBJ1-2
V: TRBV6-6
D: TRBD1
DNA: TGTGCCAGCAGTCCAGACAGGGTTATGACCTTC
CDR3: CASSPDRVMTF

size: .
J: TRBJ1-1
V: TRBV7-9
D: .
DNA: TGTGCCAGCAGCCCAGCGGACACTGAAGCTTTCTTT
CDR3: CASSPADTEAFF

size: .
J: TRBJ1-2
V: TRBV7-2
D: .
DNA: TGTGCCAGCAGCTTAGGGTTCTATGGCTACACCTTC
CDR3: CASSLGFYGYTF

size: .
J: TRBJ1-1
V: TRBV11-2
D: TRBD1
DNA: TGTGCCAGCACCCCCCGGAACAGGGGAGAAGCTTTCTTT
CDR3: CASTPRNRGEAFF

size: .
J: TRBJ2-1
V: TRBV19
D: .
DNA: TGTGCCGCGGAAAACACCTACAATGAGCAGTTCTTC
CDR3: CAAENTYNEQFF

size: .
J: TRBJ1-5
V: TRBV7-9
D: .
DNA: TGTGCCAGCAGCCATACAGGGTCTAGCAATCAGCCCCAGCATTTT
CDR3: CASSHTGSSNQPQHF

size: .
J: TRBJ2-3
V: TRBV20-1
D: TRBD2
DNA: TGCAGTGCCGGGAGGACAGATACGCAGTATTTT
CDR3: CSAGRTDTQYF

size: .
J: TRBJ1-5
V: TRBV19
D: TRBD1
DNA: TGTGCCAGTAGTATATGGACAGGTGGAACTGATCAGCCCCAGCATTTT
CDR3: CASSIWTGGTDQPQHF

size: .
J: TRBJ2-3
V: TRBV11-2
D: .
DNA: TGTGCCAGCAGCTTTACCAACACAGATACGCAGTATTTT
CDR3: CASSFTNTDTQYF

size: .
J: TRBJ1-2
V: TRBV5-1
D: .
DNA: TGCGCCAGCAGCGAGACAGAGAACTATGGCTACACCTTC
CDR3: CASSETENYGYTF

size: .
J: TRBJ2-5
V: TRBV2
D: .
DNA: TGTGCCAGCGAATTGGTGGGGCGTGAGACCCAGTACTTC
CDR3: CASELVGRETQYF

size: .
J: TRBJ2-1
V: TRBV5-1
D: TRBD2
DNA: TGCGCCAGCAGCCTTGGACTAGCGGGAAATCCCTCCTACAATGAGCAGTTCTTC
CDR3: CASSLGLAGNPSYNEQFF